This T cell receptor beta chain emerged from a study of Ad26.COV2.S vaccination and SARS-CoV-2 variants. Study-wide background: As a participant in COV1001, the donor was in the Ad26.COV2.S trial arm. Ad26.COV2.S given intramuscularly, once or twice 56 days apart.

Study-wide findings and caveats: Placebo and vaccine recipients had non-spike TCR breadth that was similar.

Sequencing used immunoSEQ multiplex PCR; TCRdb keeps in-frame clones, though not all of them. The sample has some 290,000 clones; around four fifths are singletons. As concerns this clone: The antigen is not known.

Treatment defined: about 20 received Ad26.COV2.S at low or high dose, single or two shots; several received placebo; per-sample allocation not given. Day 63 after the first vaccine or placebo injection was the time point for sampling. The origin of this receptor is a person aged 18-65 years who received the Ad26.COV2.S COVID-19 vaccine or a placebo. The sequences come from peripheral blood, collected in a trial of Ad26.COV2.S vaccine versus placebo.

The CDR3 spells CASSLVADQPQHF. The CDR3 region has the DNA TGTGCCAGCAGCTTGGTAGCGGATCAGCCCCAGCATTTT. This chain joins TRBV7-6 and TRBJ1-5; D is unresolved. This CDR3 spans 13 amino acids. Germline-derived CDR1 and CDR2 are SGHVS and FNYEAQ. V lost 3 bases, J lost 5 bases, and 8 bases lay in between.